This entry features one TCR beta chain sequence. What it recognizes is unknown. TCRdb re-called the 5' RACE reads; one entry per CDR3 protein, DNA not given. This table holds about 300,000 distinct CDR3 sequences. These data originate in a study of monozygotic twins with inflammatory bowel disease. General study points: Repertoires of patients may have been made more variable by differing immunosuppressive treatments.

The length of the CDR3 is 14 residues. Germline V gives CDR1 LGHNA, CDR2 YSLEER. The rearrangement joins TRBV4-3 to TRBJ2-3; the D gene TCRdb calls, TRBD2, cannot be checked with no DNA. Sequencing used blood. This sequence originates from a human donor with ulcerative colitis or Crohn's disease, or a healthy co-twin of an affected twin (not recorded which). CDR3 sequence reads: CASSQAHLTDTQYF.